The 17 T cell receptor beta chains reported below all come from one sample, sequenced in a study of T-cell reconstitution after alpha-beta-depleted transplantation in children (dated by TCRdb to 2015 to 2016). The time point label, as the study defines it: day 60 (about 2 months) after transplantation. The meaning of the sample's treatment or condition label: allogeneic hematopoietic cell transplantation with graft depleted of TCRalphabeta T cells and CD19 B cells. Library prep was done by PCR. Sequencing took place on an Illumina HiSeq 2500. TCR library preparation used molecular barcoding, with unique molecular identifiers applied to normalize quantification of the TCRbeta repertoire. Through fastp at Q25 and MiXCR, TCRdb rebuilt clones from the public reads, retaining in-frame beta chains. Each entry merges the rows of one CDR3 protein and shows their most common DNA and genes. The sample table shows around 100,000 distinct CDR3 sequences, and 4.5% to 7.5% are seen once. Around 5.6% of the sample lies in the top ten.

The sequences come from PBMCs, mostly from graft donor cells, collected 60 days after TCRalphabeta/CD19-depleted stem cell transplant. The receptor source for this set is a female patient between 2 and 10 years old who had a stem cell transplant for Fanconi anemia, so the T cells may come from the graft donor.

This clonotype was observed a few times. The chain couples TRBV29-1 to TRBJ2-7; 10 bases fit TRBD1. After removal of 4 bases from V and 5 bases from J, the junction contained 8 bases not matched to a gene. Per the germline V gene, CDR1 is SQVTM and CDR2 is ANQGSEA. The CDR3 spans 14 residues. CDR3 sequence (DNA): TGCAGCGTTGCCCCGGGACAGGGGAGGGACGAGCAGTACTTC. Protein product: CSVAPGQGRDEQYF.

This clonotype was observed a handful of times. The rearrangement uses TRBV28 and TRBJ2-6; D is undetermined. CDR1 and CDR2 (germline): MDHEN, SYDVKM. The CDR3 contains 15 residues. V was pared by 6 bases and J by 2 bases, with 11 bases between. The CDR3 DNA reads TGTGCCAGCAGACCAATTCCCCCTGGGGCCAACGTCCTGACTTTC. This codes for CASRPIPPGANVLTF.

This clonotype was seen a handful of times. The chain uses TRBV20-1 and TRBJ1-2, with D possibly TRBD1 on 6 matching bases. The CDR3 sequence is 13 residues long. Germline lookup yields CDR1 DFQATT and CDR2 SNEGSKA (reference sequence). The V gene lost 5 bases and the J gene lost 1 base, with 11 bases spanning the gap. The CDR3 DNA sequence: TGCAGTGCTTATCCGGGACATAACTATGGCTACACCTTC. This translates into CSAYPGHNYGYTF.

This clonotype showed up many times. The chain is built from TRBV20-1 and TRBJ2-5, with D maybe TRBD1 (5 bases). V was cut by 1 base and J by 4 bases, with 22 bases left in between. This CDR3 is built from 17 residues. Looked up from germline, CDR1 is DFQATT and CDR2 is SNEGSKA (reference sequence). Here the CDR3 DNA reads TGCAGTGCTAGAGTCTTCGGATTAGGGCAGGGTGGAGAGACCCAGTACTTC. Protein: CSARVFGLGQGGETQYF.

This clonotype was found many times. The V call is TRBV5-1, the J call TRBJ2-5; 12 nucleotides match TRBD2. The CDR3 contains 16 residues. CDR1 and CDR2 (germline): SGHRS, YFSETQ. V was clipped by 1 base and J by 4 bases; unmatched bases: 5. The DNA of the CDR3 is TGCGCCAGCAGCTTGCAACTAGCGGGGGGACTAGAGACCCAGTACTTC. Encoded protein: CASSLQLAGGLETQYF.

This clonotype was counted many times. The chain combines TRBV6-1 with TRBJ2-7; the D call may be TRBD1 or TRBD2 (6 bases each). Germline V CDR1 and CDR2: MNHNS, SASEGT. V was pared by 6 bases and J by 3 bases, with 18 bases between. This CDR3 is 15 amino acids long. The CDR3 coding sequence is TGTGCCAGCAGGACCTCCGGGGGACACCTCTACGAGCAGTACTTC. It is translated as CASRTSGGHLYEQYF.

This clonotype was recorded at least ten times. This chain connects TRBV5-1 to TRBJ2-3; no clear D. Germline CDR1 and CDR2: SGHRS and YFSETQ. V dropped 3 bases and J dropped 6 bases, with 8 bases sitting between them. The CDR3 sequence is 12 residues long. The CDR3 DNA reads TGCGCCAGCAGCTCCCTAGGGGATACGCAGTATTTT. This gives the protein CASSSLGDTQYF.

The J gene is TRBJ2-1, the V gene TRBV20-1; D ambiguous. V lost 2 bases to trimming and J lost 8 bases, with 16 bases between them. The CDR3 is 14 residues long. Germline V gene data show CDR1 as DFQATT and CDR2 as SNEGSKA (reference sequence). The CDR3 DNA reads as TGCAGTGCTAGAAGAAAAGTTCGGTTCCATGAGCAGTTCTTC. As protein: CSARRKVRFHEQFF.

In this sample, this clonotype turned up many times. CDR3 coding DNA: TGTGCCAGCAGTTCGGGGGGTATTGGGTACGAGCAGTACTTC. As protein: CASSSGGIGYEQYF. The chain has TRBV6-5 and TRBJ2-7, with TRBD2 matching 7 bases. The germline V gene has CDR1 MNHEY and CDR2 SVGAGI. With 4 bases clipped from V and 4 bases from J, the junction kept 7 bases outside the gene matches. This CDR3 has 14 amino acids.

The chain links TRBV5-1 to TRBJ1-2; weak D call: TRBD1 (5 bases). Trimming stripped 4 bases from V and 1 base from J, with 23 bases between. The V gene's germline CDR1 is SGHRS and CDR2 YFSETQ. This CDR3 is 18 amino acids long. CDR3 amino acids: CASSRLGHSPPFNYGYTF. In DNA form, the CDR3 reads TGCGCCAGCAGCCGTTTAGGACACAGTCCTCCATTTAACTATGGCTACACCTTC.

V and J are TRBV4-2 and TRBJ2-7, with 14 bases identical to TRBD2. Germline V gene data show CDR1 as LGHNA and CDR2 as YNFKEQ. This CDR3 is built from 17 residues. Germline trimming cut 0 bases from V and 6 bases from J; bases unmatched to any gene: 7. The CDR3 nucleotides read TGTGCCAGCAGCCAAGAACTGGGTGGACTAGCGGGAGGCGAGCAGTACTTC. It is translated as CASSQELGGLAGGEQYF.

This clonotype counts as medium-sized. This chain joins TRBV7-2 and TRBJ1-1, with D maybe TRBD1 (5 bases). Trimming stripped 3 bases from V and 10 bases from J, with 15 bases between. The CDR3 sequence is 13 residues long. Germline V lookup: CDR1 SGHTA, CDR2 FQGNSA. This chain's CDR3 is CASSLNGGKGAFF. For the CDR3, the DNA is TGTGCCAGCAGCTTGAATGGGGGGAAGGGAGCTTTCTTT.

The sample holds many counts of this clonotype. J is TRBJ2-1 and V is TRBV7-9, with 8 bases lining up with TRBD2. Losses at the gene ends were 0 bases for V and 1 base for J; bases not matched to a gene: 2. The CDR3 sequence is 16 residues long. CDR1 and CDR2 from the germline V gene are SEHNR and FQNEAQ (reference sequence). The CDR3 DNA is TGTGCCAGCAGCTTAGCCGGGGGGGGGTCCTACAATGAGCAGTTCTTC. Amino acids: CASSLAGGGSYNEQFF.

The CDR3 loop is CASSPPGPPGQFF. CDR3 nucleotide sequence: TGTGCCAGCAGTCCCCCAGGACCCCCGGGGCAGTTCTTC. The rearrangement uses TRBV2 and TRBJ2-1; D call uncertain. Trimming stripped 5 bases from V and 12 bases from J, with 17 bases between. The CDR3 sequence is 13 residues long. Germline V gene data show CDR1 as SNHLY and CDR2 as FYNNEI.

The chain employs TRBV20-1 and TRBJ2-2, with 7 bases aligning to TRBD1. The CDR3 has 13 residues. Germline V gives CDR1 DFQATT, CDR2 SNEGSKA (reference sequence). The V gene end was trimmed by 5 bases and the J gene end by 4 bases; junction bases not matched to a gene: 4. DNA of the CDR3: TGCAGTGCTCGACAGGGCCGCACCGGGGAGCTGTTTTTT. Translation: CSARQGRTGELFF.

The sample holds a few counts of this clonotype. This rearrangement joins TRBV25-1 to TRBJ2-3, with 7 bases matching TRBD1. There are 13 residues in the CDR3. Trimming took 5 bases from V and 14 from J; bases not matched to a gene: 13. Germline loops: CDR1 MGHDK, CDR2 SYGVNS. This chain's CDR3 is CASSKTGTAWTYF. CDR3 nucleotide sequence: TGTGCCAGCAGTAAAACCGGGACAGCCTGGACGTATTTT.

This clonotype appeared many times. The chain has TRBV29-1 and TRBJ2-1, with 7 positions matching TRBD2. Germline V gene sequence: CDR1 SQVTM, CDR2 ANQGSEA. There are 12 residues in the CDR3. V dropped 4 bases and J dropped 4; count of bases not matched to a gene: 1. Here the CDR3 reads CSVASGYNEQFF. The CDR3, as DNA: TGCAGCGTTGCTAGCGGATACAATGAGCAGTTCTTC.